The clone carrying this T cell receptor (beta chain) has only a few counts. The data originate from a study of identical twins. Per the germline V gene, CDR1 is SQVTM and CDR2 is ANQGSEA. The CDR3 totals 13 residues. Unmatched junction bases numbered 6, after V lost 3 bases and J lost 6 bases. TCRdb independently ran MiXCR on the 5' RACE reads; one entry per CDR3 protein. The sample has about 730,000 distinct CDR3 sequences; about 20% are singletons. This sample also belongs to another study, concerning T cells expressing NK-cell markers.

The chain is built from TRBV29-1 and TRBJ2-7; 9 nucleotides match TRBD1. The TCR originated in a woman between 18 and 30 years old in good health. Sequenced: PBMCs. The CDR3 DNA follows: TGCAGCGTTGAGCGGACAGGGGATCGCGAGCAGTACTTC. The encoded protein is CSVERTGDREQYF.